The rows below give T cell receptor beta chains drawn from one sample of a study of T cells in Graves' hyperthyroidism and ophthalmopathy. A single record per CDR3 protein comes from TCRdb applying MiXCR to the multiplex PCR reads. The sample has some 550,000 distinct CDR3 sequences, 20% seen once. Sequenced sample: blood. The receptors were sampled from a man aged 18 to 30 with Graves' hyperthyroidism. CDR3s include the opening cysteine and the closing phenylalanine or tryptophan. The order of the fields is CDR3 protein, CDR3 DNA, clone size, D gene, V gene, J gene. A D gene is named only where the DNA matches it firmly. Expanded clones are given a class, and other clones once, few, many or no size at all.

cdr3_aa: CASSLNGYTF
cdr3_nt: TGTGCCAGCAGTTTAAACGGCTACACCTTC
clone_size: many
d_call: -
v_call: TRBV28
j_call: TRBJ1-2

cdr3_aa: CASSPPGLGTGVYEQYF
cdr3_nt: TGTGCCAGCTCACCACCTGGTTTAGGGACAGGTGTGTACGAGCAGTACTTC
clone_size: -
d_call: TRBD1
v_call: TRBV18
j_call: TRBJ2-7

cdr3_aa: CASVLAGGVYEQYF
cdr3_nt: TGTGCCAGCGTTCTCGCAGGGGGGGTTTACGAGCAGTACTTC
clone_size: once
d_call: -
v_call: TRBV6-5
j_call: TRBJ2-7

cdr3_aa: CASSLPPTGNTEAFF
cdr3_nt: TGTGCCAGCAGCTTACCGCCGACAGGGAACACTGAAGCTTTCTTT
clone_size: many
d_call: -
v_call: TRBV14
j_call: TRBJ1-1

cdr3_aa: CSARVVGGLADTEAFF
cdr3_nt: TGCAGTGCTAGAGTCGTGGGAGGCCTGGCTGACACTGAAGCTTTCTTT
clone_size: many
d_call: -
v_call: TRBV20-1
j_call: TRBJ1-1

cdr3_aa: CSVAEGYTEAFF
cdr3_nt: TGCAGCGTCGCGGAGGGGTACACTGAAGCTTTCTTT
clone_size: many
d_call: -
v_call: TRBV29-1
j_call: TRBJ1-1

cdr3_aa: CASARGLYEQYF
cdr3_nt: TGTGCCAGCGCGCGGGGACTCTACGAGCAGTACTTC
clone_size: many
d_call: -
v_call: TRBV28
j_call: TRBJ2-7

cdr3_aa: CASSLGDGGQPQHF
cdr3_nt: TGTGCCAGCAGTTTAGGGGACGGTGGACAGCCCCAGCATTTT
clone_size: many
d_call: -
v_call: TRBV12-3/TRBV12-4
j_call: TRBJ1-5

cdr3_aa: CASKGQGGVNTEAFF
cdr3_nt: TGTGCCAGCAAGGGACAGGGGGGGGTGAACACTGAAGCTTTCTTT
clone_size: many
d_call: TRBD1
v_call: TRBV28
j_call: TRBJ1-1

cdr3_aa: CASSSLTSGLQETQYF
cdr3_nt: TGTGCCAGCAGCTCCCTGACTAGCGGGCTCCAAGAGACCCAGTACTTC
clone_size: few
d_call: TRBD2
v_call: TRBV6-2/TRBV6-3
j_call: TRBJ2-5

cdr3_aa: CASSESTGHTGELFF
cdr3_nt: TGTGCCAGCAGTGAATCAACAGGGCACACCGGGGAGCTGTTTTTT
clone_size: few
d_call: -
v_call: TRBV25-1
j_call: TRBJ2-2

cdr3_aa: CASSSDIEETQYF
cdr3_nt: TGTGCCAGCAGCTCAGACATCGAAGAGACCCAGTACTTC
clone_size: -
d_call: -
v_call: TRBV11-3
j_call: TRBJ2-5

cdr3_aa: CSVFGTRKDTEAFF
cdr3_nt: TGCAGCGTTTTCGGGACTCGGAAGGACACTGAAGCTTTCTTT
clone_size: many
d_call: -
v_call: TRBV29-1
j_call: TRBJ1-1

cdr3_aa: CASSIASGGNTGELFF
cdr3_nt: TGTGCCAGTAGTATCGCAAGCGGGGGTAACACCGGGGAGCTGTTTTTT
clone_size: many
d_call: TRBD2
v_call: TRBV19
j_call: TRBJ2-2

cdr3_aa: CASSPGPASGANVLTF
cdr3_nt: TGCGCCAGCAGCCCCGGCCCAGCCTCTGGGGCCAACGTCCTGACTTTC
clone_size: -
d_call: -
v_call: TRBV4-1
j_call: TRBJ2-6

cdr3_aa: CASSLGREEQYF
cdr3_nt: TGTGCCAGCAGTTTAGGACGAGAGGAGCAGTACTTC
clone_size: many
d_call: -
v_call: TRBV12-3/TRBV12-4
j_call: TRBJ2-7

cdr3_aa: CASSYSRGGTSGNTIYF
cdr3_nt: TGTGCCAGCAGTTACTCGAGAGGGGGCACCTCTGGAAACACCATATATTTT
clone_size: -
d_call: TRBD1
v_call: TRBV6-5
j_call: TRBJ1-3

cdr3_aa: CASSQPGTGGTYGYTF
cdr3_nt: TGCGCCAGCAGCCAACCAGGAACAGGGGGCACCTATGGCTACACCTTC
clone_size: many
d_call: TRBD1
v_call: TRBV4-1
j_call: TRBJ1-2

cdr3_aa: CASSTRPRRIFSTDAFF
cdr3_nt: TGTGCCAGCAGCACTCGGCCCCGTCGGATCTTCAGCACTGATGCTTTCTTT
clone_size: -
d_call: -
v_call: TRBV11-1
j_call: TRBJ1-1

cdr3_aa: CASSFWGDQPQHF
cdr3_nt: TGTGCCAGCAGTTTTTGGGGCGATCAGCCCCAGCATTTT
clone_size: many
d_call: -
v_call: TRBV28
j_call: TRBJ1-5

cdr3_aa: CASSFITGENTEAFF
cdr3_nt: TGTGCCAGCAGCTTCATAACAGGGGAGAACACTGAAGCTTTCTTT
clone_size: many
d_call: TRBD1
v_call: TRBV14
j_call: TRBJ1-1

cdr3_aa: CSVGRQGSYEQYF
cdr3_nt: TGCAGCGTTGGGCGACAGGGCTCCTACGAGCAGTACTTC
clone_size: many
d_call: TRBD1
v_call: TRBV29-1
j_call: TRBJ2-7

cdr3_aa: CASSNTRTAGRYEQYF
cdr3_nt: TGTGCCAGCAGCAACACCCGGACAGCGGGGAGGTACGAGCAGTACTTC
clone_size: many
d_call: -
v_call: TRBV11-1
j_call: TRBJ2-7

cdr3_aa: CSARDQRAEAFF
cdr3_nt: TGCAGTGCTAGAGATCAACGGGCTGAAGCTTTCTTT
clone_size: -
d_call: -
v_call: TRBV20-1
j_call: TRBJ1-1

cdr3_aa: CSARSGLQGGGYGYTF
cdr3_nt: TGCAGTGCTAGAAGCGGCCTGCAAGGGGGTGGCTATGGCTACACCTTC
clone_size: -
d_call: -
v_call: TRBV20-1
j_call: TRBJ1-2

cdr3_aa: CASSLTRHLGQGRVQETQYF
cdr3_nt: TGTGCCAGCAGCTTAACCCGCCACCTGGGACAGGGTAGGGTTCAAGAGACCCAGTACTTC
clone_size: many
d_call: TRBD1
v_call: TRBV7-3
j_call: TRBJ2-5

cdr3_aa: CATSRRGTNQPQHF
cdr3_nt: TGTGCCACCAGCAGACGAGGGACAAATCAGCCCCAGCATTTT
clone_size: -
d_call: -
v_call: TRBV15
j_call: TRBJ1-5

cdr3_aa: CSACTTANTEAFF
cdr3_nt: TGCAGTGCCTGTACGACAGCGAACACTGAAGCTTTCTTT
clone_size: many
d_call: -
v_call: TRBV20-1
j_call: TRBJ1-1

cdr3_aa: CAWRTSGSYEQYF
cdr3_nt: TGTGCCTGGAGAACTAGCGGGAGCTACGAGCAGTACTTC
clone_size: few
d_call: TRBD2
v_call: TRBV30
j_call: TRBJ2-7

cdr3_aa: CASSPTAVGVDEQYF
cdr3_nt: TGTGCCAGCAGCCCGACGGCGGTGGGTGTCGACGAGCAGTACTTC
clone_size: once
d_call: -
v_call: TRBV11-1
j_call: TRBJ2-7

cdr3_aa: CASSMGGDPPYEQYF
cdr3_nt: TGTGCCAGCAGCATGGGGGGGGACCCTCCCTACGAGCAGTACTTC
clone_size: many
d_call: TRBD2
v_call: TRBV7-3
j_call: TRBJ2-7

cdr3_aa: CASASNPNTGELFF
cdr3_nt: TGTGCTAGTGCCTCCAACCCGAACACCGGGGAGCTGTTTTTT
clone_size: few
d_call: -
v_call: TRBV12-5
j_call: TRBJ2-2